The 6 T cell receptor beta chains listed next were all sequenced from one sample in a study of beta chain features in type 1 diabetes listed by TCRdb under 2018. Library generation was performed with the immunoSEQ multiplex PCR assay. The High Capacity cDNA Reverse Transcription Kit was used to reverse transcribe all of the isolated RNA, meaning that expressed TCRB transcripts were what got sequenced. Sourced from immuneACCESS, this table was stored by TCRdb with only in-frame sequences that have V and J called. A share of the clones is absent; for the studies checked, an unresolved V gene accounts for under half, and the remainder has no known explanation. The sample data list 300,000 to 350,000 clones, and 12% to 15% of these were observed just once. In total, the top ten clones hold approximately 7% of the sample. The source material was central memory CD4+ T cells from blood. The source is a man younger than 45 in good health.

The chain links TRBV5-1 to TRBJ1-1; 11 positions match TRBD1. Germline V gene data show CDR1 as SGHRS and CDR2 as YFSETQ. The V gene end was trimmed by 0 bases and the J gene end by 1 base; junction bases not matched to a gene: 5. The CDR3 consists of 17 residues. The CDR3, as DNA: TGCGCCAGCAGCTTGGGCGGGACAGGGGGTCAGAACACTGAAGCTTTCTTT. Its translation: CASSLGGTGGQNTEAFF.

Only a few counts were recorded for this clone. J is TRBJ2-7 and V is TRBV6-5, with a weak D call TRBD1 (6 bases). CDR1 and CDR2 from the germline V gene are MNHEY and SVGAGI. Trimming pared 7 bases from V and 3 bases from J, leaving 13 bases between. The CDR3 is made up of 13 amino acids. Here the CDR3 DNA reads TGTGCCAGCACATCAGGGGCCGGCTACGAGCAGTACTTC. This translates into CASTSGAGYEQYF.

J is TRBJ1-5 and V is TRBV7-2, with D maybe TRBD1 (6 bases). This CDR3 has 14 residues. The germline V and J ends were trimmed by 4 bases and 8 bases, with 15 bases remaining between them. CDR1 SGHTA and CDR2 FQGNSA come from the germline V gene. CDR3 region: CASSSTGPPEPQHF. CDR3 nucleotide sequence: TGTGCCAGCAGCTCGACAGGTCCACCCGAGCCCCAGCATTTT.

V gene TRBV10-1 combines with J gene TRBJ1-6; D ambiguous. The CDR3 sequence is 13 residues long. Germline V gene lookup returns CDR1 WNHNN and CDR2 SYGVQD (reference sequence). Trimming removed 6 bases at V and 7 bases at J, with 10 bases between. CDR3 sequence reads: CASRESKNSPLHF. For the CDR3, the DNA is TGCGCCAGCAGGGAAAGTAAGAATTCACCCCTCCACTTT.

V and J are TRBV5-4 and TRBJ2-5; 8 bases line up with TRBD2. The germline V gene encodes CDR1 SGHNT and CDR2 YYREEE (reference sequence). There are 16 residues in the CDR3. V dropped 0 bases and J dropped 1; count of bases not matched to a gene: 5. The CDR3 sequence: CASSLDSGVVQETQYF. The CDR3 DNA is TGTGCCAGCAGCTTGGATAGCGGGGTAGTCCAAGAGACCCAGTACTTC.

The chain joins TRBV6-6 to TRBJ1-3; D remains unclear. Germline assignment: CDR1 MNHNY and CDR2 SVGAGI (reference sequence). V dropped 6 bases and J dropped 0 bases, with 6 bases sitting between them. CDR3 size: 13 residues. In DNA form, the CDR3 reads TGTGCCAGCAGGGTAGACTCTGGAAACACCATATATTTT. Translated: CASRVDSGNTIYF.